This T cell receptor beta chain was found in a study of T-cell memory formation after mild COVID-19 (dated by TCRdb to about 2021). Context from the whole study: Most TCR sequence clusters were specific to one of the two donors. Longitudinal TCRalpha and TCRbeta repertoire sequencing tracked T-cell clones expanding and contracting after mild COVID-19 in a couple of donors. The cohort comprised two young, previously healthy adult volunteers, one female and one male.

General findings and caveats noted by the study authors: Some responding clones were detected in pre-infection memory, which suggested that pre-existing cross-reactive memory T cells had joined the SARS-CoV-2 response. Contracting CD4+ clones were located mainly in the CM and EM memory subsets, whereas CD8+ clones were found to be enriched in EMRA. The study covered only a couple of mild cases, and larger cohorts including severe cases with pre-infection samples were considered necessary. From day 15 to 85, contracting clones showed balanced CD4/CD8 phenotypes, whereas a second wave of clones that expanded from day 15 to 37 leaned towards CD4+. Whether the second-wave clones peaking on day 37 were SARS-CoV-2 specific was not confirmed.

The sequencing machine was an Illumina NovaSeq 6000. TCRalpha and TCRbeta cDNA libraries were built by 5'RACE with constant-segment primers, adding sample barcodes and unique molecular identifiers. RNA was extracted from every sample with Trizol reagent. Library amplification was performed in two PCR steps, and a second sample barcode and Illumina TruSeq adapters were introduced in the second step. The libraries were sequenced on an Illumina NovaSeq using 2 x 150 bp paired-end reads. For the original study's pipeline: Demultiplexing of reads and collapsing into UMI-guided consensus sequences were performed with migec v1.2.7. Using mixcr v2.1.11, UMI consensuses were aligned to TRA and TRB V and J templates and then assembled into clonotypes. A clonotype was counted as expanded or contracted only if both edgeR and NoisET called the change significant, with noise models trained on biological replicates. edgeR calls used a false discovery rate-adjusted p below 0.01 and a log2 fold-change threshold of 1. As an exploratory analysis of dynamics, max-normalized trajectories of the 1000 most abundant clonotypes were examined with PCA combined with hierarchical clustering. Each responding clone was given a CD4 or CD8 phenotype based on the CD4+ and CD8+ repertoires, which had been sequenced separately. In TCRdb, the public reads were trimmed at Q25 with fastp and aligned with MiXCR, with productive beta chains retained. Each entry merges the rows of one CDR3 protein and shows their most common DNA and genes. These V and J calls originate from TCRdb's pipeline instead of the authors' own analysis. Present in this sample are 400,000 to 500,000 distinct CDR3 sequences, about 20% of which were seen just once. In total, the top ten clones hold 20% to 25% of the sample.

The germline V gene gives CDR1 as SGHDT and CDR2 as YYEEEE. Relative to germline, V is 6 bases shorter and J is 0 bases shorter, with 13 bases between their ends. The CDR3 runs 15 residues from the cysteine to the phenylalanine. Only the CDR3 DNA stays, 45 bases, in frame from base 1. PBMCs were isolated by Ficoll-Paque density gradient centrifugation. This clonotype turned up a few times. Its antigen has not been determined. Base quality data are lacking; no much larger clone is found one base away. The V gene is TRBV5-6 and the J gene is TRBJ1-3, with the D segment identity uncertain. The sample was PBMCs or a T cell subset sorted from them (not recorded which). The sequence was collected from a man between 18 and 29 years old who had mild COVID-19 (a few samples of this study predate the infection). The sample titles of this study are shuffled in the database, so cell type and time point are left out; the donor was told from shared clones. CDR3 loop: CASTRDANSGNTIYF. The DNA sequence is TGTGCCAGCACTCGCGATGCCAACTCTGGAAACACCATATATTTT.